Following are 17 T cell receptor beta chains from one sample sequenced in a study of cytomegalovirus exposure and HLA in healthy donors. The PCR employed 60 Vbeta primers together with 13 Jbeta primers. Method: immunoSEQ multiplex PCR; TCRdb's copy keeps in-frame clones and lacks some. The table lists 150,000 to 200,000 clones, roughly 86% of them singletons, with about 3.5% in the top ten. Source material: PBMCs. Every receptor here comes from a middle-aged man in good health and CMV-seropositive.

This clone was picked up a small number of times. The chain couples TRBV11-2 to TRBJ2-2; no reliable D call. The CDR3 loop spans 14 amino acids. Per germline, CDR1 SGHAT and CDR2 FQNNGV. Trimming cost V 4 bases and J 5 bases, with 11 bases left between them. CDR3 bases: TGTGCCAGCAGCTCCCGAGGTGGTACCGGGGAGCTGTTTTTT. Residues: CASSSRGGTGELFF.

Comment on this clone: No DNA is shown, since the ends of the CDR3 on it are uncertain; the CDR3 is the one TCRdb lists. The chain employs TRBV6-5 and TRBJ1-1. Germline CDR1 is MNHEY and CDR2 is SVGAGI. The CDR3 sequence runs 14 residues, both termini included. The CDR3 sequence: CASILAGGGGEAFF.

The V call is TRBV7-6, the J call TRBJ2-1, with a weak D call TRBD2 (6 bases). Germline CDR1 SGHVS, CDR2 FNYEAQ. The length of the CDR3 is 19 residues. V was cut by 1 base and J by 0 bases, with 19 bases left in between. The CDR3 loop reads CASSLVPREFQHSYNEQFF. The CDR3 bases are TGTGCCAGCAGCTTAGTACCTCGGGAGTTCCAACACTCCTACAATGAGCAGTTCTTC.

This chain joins TRBV6-1 and TRBJ1-4, with D perhaps matching TRBD1 (6 bases). CDR3 length: 13 amino acids. V lost 6 bases to trimming and J lost 6 bases, with 11 bases between them. Germline V gives CDR1 MNHNS, CDR2 SASEGT. The CDR3, as DNA: TGTGCCAGCAGGGAGCGGACAGATGAAAAACTGTTTTTT. It is translated as CASRERTDEKLFF.

V gene TRBV2 combines with J gene TRBJ2-3; 8 bases match TRBD2. CDR3 size: 19 residues. V shed 0 bases and J 1 base; nucleotides not matched to a gene: 12. The V gene's germline CDR1 is SNHLY and CDR2 FYNNEI. CDR3 sequence reads: CASSEALLVLAERTDTQYF. Written as DNA, the CDR3 is TGTGCCAGCAGTGAAGCGCTTCTGGTACTAGCGGAGCGCACAGATACGCAGTATTTT.

The J gene is TRBJ2-1, the V gene TRBV7-3; 12 bases agree with TRBD2. CDR3 length: 18 residues. J lost 8 bases, V lost 1 base, and 12 bases had no gene match. Looked up from germline, CDR1 is SGHTA and CDR2 is FQGTGA. The CDR3 is CASSLRGLAGGPRDEQFF. CDR3 in DNA: TGTGCCAGCAGCTTAAGGGGGCTAGCGGGAGGGCCACGGGATGAGCAGTTCTTC.

The V and J genes are TRBV6-6 and TRBJ1-2; D possibly corresponds to TRBD1 (5 bases). The CDR3 covers 15 residues. Trimming took 4 bases from V and 4 from J, leaving 16 bases between them. Germline CDR1 and CDR2: MNHNY and SVGAGI (reference sequence). In nucleotides, the CDR3 is TGTGCCAGCAGTTCTATACGGGGGTACGTCTATGGCTACACCTTC. Translating gives CASSSIRGYVYGYTF.

V usage is TRBV27 and J usage is TRBJ1-4; 7 nucleotides match TRBD1. Trimming removed 3 bases from V and 1 base from J; junction bases left unmatched: 2. CDR3 length: 15 amino acids. The germline V gene encodes CDR1 MNHEY and CDR2 SMNVEV (reference sequence). The DNA for the CDR3 is TGTGCCAGCAGTTTTCAGGGGGGAACTAATGAAAAACTGTTTTTT. As protein: CASSFQGGTNEKLFF.

The chain carries TRBV5-4 and TRBJ2-4; 10 bases are shared with TRBD2. The length of the CDR3 is 16 residues. The J segment lost 10 bases and the V segment lost 3 bases, leaving 13 bases of the junction unmatched. CDR1 SGHNT and CDR2 YYREEE come from the germline V gene (reference sequence). The CDR3 sequence: CASSSAGTSATQIQYF. In nucleotides, the CDR3 is TGTGCCAGCAGCTCGGCCGGGACTAGCGCCACCCAAATTCAGTACTTC.

This clone was observed a few times. The chain links TRBV19 to TRBJ1-4, with TRBD1 identical over 8 bases. The CDR3 runs to 14 residues. CDR1 is LNHDA and CDR2 is SQIVND in the germline V gene (reference sequence). V lost 6 bases and J lost 8; bases outside the gene matches: 8. The CDR3, as DNA: TGTGCCAGTAGATCGGACAGGGAAAGGGAAAAACTGTTTTTT. Protein: CASRSDREREKLFF.

V and J are TRBV7-3 and TRBJ2-3; 9 bases map to TRBD2. The CDR3 runs 15 residues. Per the germline V gene, CDR1 is SGHTA and CDR2 is FQGTGA. The V segment lost 5 bases and the J segment 6 bases; nucleotides outside the gene matches: 9. The CDR3 here is CASSPGGGGHDTQYF. The CDR3 coding sequence is TGTGCCAGCAGCCCCGGCGGGGGGGGGCATGATACGCAGTATTTT.

The genes are TRBV7-2 and TRBJ2-2, with 10 nucleotides matching TRBD2. Germline trimming cut 5 bases from V and 4 bases from J; bases unmatched to any gene: 13. CDR3 size: 18 residues. The germline CDR1 and CDR2 sequences are SGHTA and FQGNSA. This CDR3 reads CASSRASGGAGGTGELFF. The CDR3 region has the DNA TGTGCCAGCAGCAGGGCCAGCGGGGGGGCCGGGGGCACCGGGGAGCTGTTTTTT.

The chain links TRBV7-2 to TRBJ1-2; D ambiguous. The V gene lost 2 bases and the J gene lost 8 bases, with 18 bases spanning the gap. The CDR3 sequence is 15 residues long. Per the germline V gene, CDR1 is SGHTA and CDR2 is FQGNSA. The CDR3 loop reads CASSLTIPVPGGYTF. CDR3 DNA sequence: TGTGCCAGCAGCTTAACCATACCCGTCCCAGGAGGCTACACCTTC.

This clone was detected only once. The chain uses TRBV28 and TRBJ2-4, with D tentatively TRBD2 (6 bases). Trimming removed 3 bases from V and 4 bases from J, with 25 bases in between. The CDR3 totals 19 residues. In germline, CDR1 is MDHEN, CDR2 SYDVKM. CDR3 sequence (DNA): TGTGCCAGCAGTTTTCCGGGACTGGCTAGTCCCGGTGGGAAAAACATTCAGTACTTC. This gives the protein CASSFPGLASPGGKNIQYF. Based on the CDR3 plus reference TRBV28 and TRBJ2-4, the full variable domain is DVKVTQSSRYLVKRTGEKVFLECVQDMDHENMFWYRQDPGLGLRLIYFSYDVKMKEKGDIPEGYSVSREKKERFSLILESASTNQTSMYLCASSFPGLASPGGKNIQYFGAGTRLSVL.

The rearrangement uses TRBV7-9 and TRBJ2-5; the match to TRBD1 covers 10 bases. The CDR3 is 15 amino acids. Germline CDR1 and CDR2: SEHNR and FQNEAQ (reference sequence). V dropped 7 bases and J dropped 5; count of bases not matched to a gene: 10. This chain's CDR3 is CASISLGGQGETQYF. The CDR3 DNA sequence: TGTGCCAGCATCTCCCTGGGGGGACAGGGGGAGACCCAGTACTTC.

This chain links TRBV19 with TRBJ1-2; D is undetermined. The CDR3 sequence is 15 residues long. The V and J ends lost 2 bases and 4 bases respectively, with 14 bases between them. Germline V gene lookup returns CDR1 LNHDA and CDR2 SQIVND (reference sequence). The CDR3 DNA reads as TGTGCCAGTAGTATATCCGACTTAAAGGCCTATGGCTACACCTTC. Translating gives CASSISDLKAYGYTF.

The J gene is TRBJ2-1, the V gene TRBV6-4; D is possibly TRBD1 (6 bases). The CDR3 totals 14 residues. Germline V gives CDR1 MRHNA, CDR2 SNTAGT. The V end lost 6 bases, the J end lost 8 bases, and 17 bases lay between the germline ends. The CDR3 DNA reads TGTGCCAGCAGCCTTTGGGGGCTAGCATATGAGCAGTTCTTC. This codes for CASSLWGLAYEQFF.